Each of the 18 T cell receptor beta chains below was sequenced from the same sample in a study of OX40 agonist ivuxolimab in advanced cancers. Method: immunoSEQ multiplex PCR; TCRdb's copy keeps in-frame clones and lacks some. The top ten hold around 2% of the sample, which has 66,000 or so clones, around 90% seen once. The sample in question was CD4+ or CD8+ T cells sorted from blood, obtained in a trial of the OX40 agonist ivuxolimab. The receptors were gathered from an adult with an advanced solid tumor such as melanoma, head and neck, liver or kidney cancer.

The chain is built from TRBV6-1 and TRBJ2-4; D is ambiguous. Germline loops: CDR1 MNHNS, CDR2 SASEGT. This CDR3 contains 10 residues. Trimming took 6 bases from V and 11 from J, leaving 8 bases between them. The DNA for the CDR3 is TGTGCCAGCAGCGAGGCGGTTCAGTACTTC. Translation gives CASSEAVQYF.

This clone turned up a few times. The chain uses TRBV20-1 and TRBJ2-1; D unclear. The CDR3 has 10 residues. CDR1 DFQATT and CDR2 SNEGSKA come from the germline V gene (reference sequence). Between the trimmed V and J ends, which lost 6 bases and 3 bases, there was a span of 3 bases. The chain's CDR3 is CSANYNEQFF. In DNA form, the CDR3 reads TGCAGTGCCAACTACAATGAGCAGTTCTTC.

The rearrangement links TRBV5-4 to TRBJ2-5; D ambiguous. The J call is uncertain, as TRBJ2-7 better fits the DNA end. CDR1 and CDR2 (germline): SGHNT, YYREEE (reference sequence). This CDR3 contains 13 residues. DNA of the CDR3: TGTGCCAGCAGCTTACAGAGCTCCTACGAGCAGTACTTC. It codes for CASSLQSSYEQYF.

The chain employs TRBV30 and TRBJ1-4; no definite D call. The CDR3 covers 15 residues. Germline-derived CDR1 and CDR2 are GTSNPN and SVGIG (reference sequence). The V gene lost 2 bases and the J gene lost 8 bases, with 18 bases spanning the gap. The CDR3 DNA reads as TGTGCCTGGAGTCTCGGGGAGGTCGAAGGGGAAAAACTGTTTTTT. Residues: CAWSLGEVEGEKLFF.

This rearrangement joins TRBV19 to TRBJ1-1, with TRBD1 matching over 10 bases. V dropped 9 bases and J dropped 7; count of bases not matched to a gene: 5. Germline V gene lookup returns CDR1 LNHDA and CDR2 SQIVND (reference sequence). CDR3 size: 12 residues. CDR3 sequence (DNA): TGTGCCAGCTCGGGACAGGGGTTTGAAGCTTTCTTT. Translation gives CASSGQGFEAFF.

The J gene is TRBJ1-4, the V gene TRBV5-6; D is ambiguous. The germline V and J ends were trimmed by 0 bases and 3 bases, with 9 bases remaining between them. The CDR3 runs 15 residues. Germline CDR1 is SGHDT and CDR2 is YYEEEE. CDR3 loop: CASSLARVPNEKLFF. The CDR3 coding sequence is TGTGCCAGCAGCTTGGCCCGGGTTCCTAATGAAAAACTGTTTTTT.

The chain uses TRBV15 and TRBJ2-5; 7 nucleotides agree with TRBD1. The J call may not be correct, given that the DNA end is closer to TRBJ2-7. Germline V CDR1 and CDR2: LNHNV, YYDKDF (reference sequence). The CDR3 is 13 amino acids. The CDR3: CATGTANSYEQYF. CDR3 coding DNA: TGTGCCACCGGGACAGCTAACTCCTACGAGCAGTACTTC.

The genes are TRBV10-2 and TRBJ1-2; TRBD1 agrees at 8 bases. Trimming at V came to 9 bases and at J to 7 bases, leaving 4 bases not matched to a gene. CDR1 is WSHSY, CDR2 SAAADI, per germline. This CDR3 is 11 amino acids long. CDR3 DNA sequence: TGCGCCAGTGGACAGGGAGGTGGCTACACCTTC. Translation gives CASGQGGGYTF.

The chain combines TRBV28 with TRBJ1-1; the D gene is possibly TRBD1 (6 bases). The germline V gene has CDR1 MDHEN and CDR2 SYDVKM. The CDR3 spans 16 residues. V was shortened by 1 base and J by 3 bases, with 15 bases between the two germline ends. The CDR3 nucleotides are TGTGCCAGCAGTTTATTCGGGGGGCAGGCGGACACTGAAGCTTTCTTT. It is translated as CASSLFGGQADTEAFF.

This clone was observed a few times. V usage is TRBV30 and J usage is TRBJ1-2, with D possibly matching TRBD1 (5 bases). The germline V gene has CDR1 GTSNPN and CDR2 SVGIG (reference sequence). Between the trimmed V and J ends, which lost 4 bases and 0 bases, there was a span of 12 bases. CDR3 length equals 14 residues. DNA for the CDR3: TGTGCCTGGATTCGAGGGACGGCTAACTATGGCTACACCTTC. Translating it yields CAWIRGTANYGYTF.

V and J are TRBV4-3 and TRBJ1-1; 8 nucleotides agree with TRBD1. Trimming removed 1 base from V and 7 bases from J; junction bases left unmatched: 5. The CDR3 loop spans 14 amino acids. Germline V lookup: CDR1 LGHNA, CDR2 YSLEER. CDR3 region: CASSQAGGQSEAFF. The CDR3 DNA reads TGCGCCAGCAGCCAAGCAGGGGGCCAGAGTGAAGCTTTCTTT.

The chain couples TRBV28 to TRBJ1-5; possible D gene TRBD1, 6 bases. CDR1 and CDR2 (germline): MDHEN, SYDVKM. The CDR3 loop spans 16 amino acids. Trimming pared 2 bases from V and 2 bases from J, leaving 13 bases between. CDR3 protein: CASSLSSQGGNQPQHF. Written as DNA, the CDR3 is TGTGCCAGCAGTTTAAGCTCACAGGGAGGCAATCAGCCCCAGCATTTT.

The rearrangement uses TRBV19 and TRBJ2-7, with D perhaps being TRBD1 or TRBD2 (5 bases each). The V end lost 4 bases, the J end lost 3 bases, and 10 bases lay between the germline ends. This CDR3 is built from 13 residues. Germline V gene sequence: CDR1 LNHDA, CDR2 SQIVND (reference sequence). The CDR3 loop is CASSNRDLYEQYF. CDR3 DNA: TGTGCCAGTAGTAACCGGGACCTCTACGAGCAGTACTTC.

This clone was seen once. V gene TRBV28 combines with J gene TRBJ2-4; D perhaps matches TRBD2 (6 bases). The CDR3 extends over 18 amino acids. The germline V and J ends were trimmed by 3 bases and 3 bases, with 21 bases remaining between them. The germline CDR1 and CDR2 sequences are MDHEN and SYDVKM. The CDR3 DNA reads TGTGCCAGCAGTTTTGTGGATGGGCGGGGAAAGGTCAAAAACATTCAGTACTTC. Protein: CASSFVDGRGKVKNIQYF.

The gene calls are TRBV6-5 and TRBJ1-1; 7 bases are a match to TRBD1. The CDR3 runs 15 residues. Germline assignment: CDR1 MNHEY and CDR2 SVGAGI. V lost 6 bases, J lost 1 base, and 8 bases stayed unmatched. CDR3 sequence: CASSSGQKKNTEAFF. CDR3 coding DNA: TGTGCCAGCAGCTCGGGACAGAAAAAGAACACTGAAGCTTTCTTT.

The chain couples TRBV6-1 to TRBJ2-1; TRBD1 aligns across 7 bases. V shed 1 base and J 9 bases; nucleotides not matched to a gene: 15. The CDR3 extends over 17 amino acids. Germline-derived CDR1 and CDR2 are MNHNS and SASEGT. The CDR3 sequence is CASSEVQGDPRGGEQFF. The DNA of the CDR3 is TGTGCCAGCAGTGAAGTCCAGGGGGATCCTCGAGGAGGTGAGCAGTTCTTC.

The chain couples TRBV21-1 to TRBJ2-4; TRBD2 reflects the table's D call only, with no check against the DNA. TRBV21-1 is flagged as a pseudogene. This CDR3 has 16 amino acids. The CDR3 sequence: CASSGPDGKAKNIQYF. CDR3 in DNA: TGTGCCAGCAGCGGACCGGACGGGAAAGCCAAAAACATTCAGTACTTC.

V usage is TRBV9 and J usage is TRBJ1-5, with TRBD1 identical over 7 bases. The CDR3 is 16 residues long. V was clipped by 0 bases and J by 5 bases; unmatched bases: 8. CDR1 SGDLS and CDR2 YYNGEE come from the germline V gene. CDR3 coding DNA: TGTGCCAGCAGCGTAGGGATGACAGGGCCCGATCAGCCCCAGCATTTT. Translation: CASSVGMTGPDQPQHF.